The 11 T cell receptor beta chains presented below share a single source sample, sequenced in a study of control samples from healthy donors and cancer patients. Data came from immunoSEQ multiplex PCR; TCRdb stores just in-frame clones and leaves some out. This table has roughly 130,000 clones, around 90% appearing once. The material sequenced was blood. These receptors originate from a man between 18 and 35 years old in good health.

This chain's CDR3 is CASSKKAHGSPDPTGELFF. The CDR3 nucleotides are TGTGCCAGCAGCAAGAAGGCCCACGGGAGCCCCGACCCCACCGGGGAGCTGTTTTTT. The chain recombines TRBV21-1 with TRBJ2-2; the table gives TRBD2 as D, unverified against the DNA. TRBV21-1 is designated a pseudogene. This CDR3 has 19 residues.

V usage is TRBV27 and J usage is TRBJ2-7; possibly TRBD1 for D (6 bases). V gave up 5 bases and J gave up 0 bases, with 14 bases separating them. The CDR3 is 15 residues long. CDR1 and CDR2 from the germline V gene are MNHEY and SMNVEV (reference sequence). The CDR3 is CASSPSGQSSYEQYF. The CDR3 DNA follows: TGTGCCAGCAGTCCCTCGGGACAAAGCTCCTACGAGCAGTACTTC.

This clone was observed a single time. CDR3 in amino acids: CASSLGNSNTEAFF. CDR3 nucleotides: TGTGCCAGCAGCTTAGGTAACAGTAACACTGAAGCTTTCTTT. This rearrangement joins TRBV7-3 to TRBJ1-1; D ambiguous. The V end lost 2 bases, the J end lost 2 bases, and 9 bases lay between the germline ends. This CDR3 is built from 14 residues. CDR1 SGHTA and CDR2 FQGTGA come from the germline V gene.

The count of this clone is one. CDR3 coding DNA: TGCGCCAGCAGTGATCCTCCCCGGGAGATCGGAAACACCATATATTTT. This gives the protein CASSDPPREIGNTIYF. This chain uses TRBV10-1 with TRBJ1-3; the D is unclear. The germline V gene encodes CDR1 WNHNN and CDR2 SYGVQD (reference sequence). The CDR3 loop spans 16 amino acids. Trimming cost V 3 bases and J 4 bases, with 16 bases left between them.

The genes are TRBV5-1 and TRBJ1-5; TRBD1 matches 7 bases. CDR1 is SGHRS and CDR2 is YFSETQ in the germline V gene. Trimming cost V 4 bases and J 3 bases; bases outside gene matches: 4. This CDR3 region has 14 residues. The CDR3 DNA sequence: TGCGCCAGCAGCATGACAGGGTACAATCAGCCCCAGCATTTT. It specifies CASSMTGYNQPQHF.

Only a few counts were recorded for this clone. The V call is TRBV18, the J call TRBJ2-7; TRBD1 aligns across 9 bases. Looked up from germline, CDR1 is KGHSH and CDR2 is LQKENI. After removal of 3 bases from V and 2 bases from J, the junction contained 8 bases not matched to a gene. CDR3 size: 16 residues. The chain's CDR3 is CASSPTGQGSTYEQYF. The CDR3 nucleotides read TGTGCCAGCTCACCGACGGGACAGGGAAGTACCTACGAGCAGTACTTC.

The gene calls are TRBV4-2 and TRBJ1-1; possible D gene TRBD1, 5 bases. Trimming cost V 0 bases and J 5 bases, with 13 bases left between them. Germline V gives CDR1 LGHNA, CDR2 YNFKEQ. This CDR3 contains 15 residues. CDR3 in amino acids: CASSQDGGVDTEAFF. CDR3 bases: TGTGCCAGCAGCCAAGATGGGGGAGTGGATACTGAAGCTTTCTTT.

The rearrangement joins TRBV11-2 to TRBJ1-5; D is uncertain. V gave up 3 bases and J gave up 6 bases, with 9 bases separating them. Germline-derived CDR1 and CDR2 are SGHAT and FQNNGV. There are 13 residues in the CDR3. The CDR3 sequence is CASSLYWGQPQHF. Written as DNA, the CDR3 is TGTGCCAGCAGCTTGTACTGGGGTCAGCCCCAGCATTTT.

The genes are TRBV12-3 or TRBV12-4 and TRBJ2-5; D is uncertain. The V end was cut by 5 bases, the J end by 6 bases, with 13 bases between. The CDR3 totals 13 residues. The CDR3 here is CASSPGRPKTQYF. CDR3 DNA sequence: TGTGCCAGCAGTCCCGGCCGGCCAAAGACCCAGTACTTC.

This clone was counted only a few times. The V call is TRBV5-6, the J call TRBJ2-7; tentative D call: TRBD1 (5 bases). In germline, CDR1 is SGHDT, CDR2 YYEEEE. CDR3 length: 12 amino acids. The V end lost 4 bases, the J end lost 4 bases, and 9 bases lay between the germline ends. The CDR3 nucleotides are TGTGCCAGCAGCCGTGGGGCTTACGAGCAGTACTTC. The encoded protein is CASSRGAYEQYF.

V is TRBV7-9 and J is TRBJ1-2, with D unresolved. Per germline, CDR1 SEHNR and CDR2 FQNEAQ (reference sequence). V lost 2 bases and J lost 3, with 10 bases in between. The CDR3 runs to 14 residues. The CDR3 loop is CASSLSATDYGYTF. The CDR3 nucleotides are TGTGCCAGCAGCTTATCGGCCACCGACTATGGCTACACCTTC.